This is a list of T cell receptor beta chains from one sample in a study of human thymus T cells. Generated by immunoSEQ multiplex PCR, the TCRdb table keeps only in-frame clones and is missing some. The data show roughly 60,000 clones, with 94% seen just once and 5.5% to 7% held by the top ten. The sample was blood. These receptors came from a boy less than two years old with a congenital heart defect but otherwise immunologically healthy. The CDR3 runs from the conserved cysteine through the conserved F or W. A D gene is named only where the DNA matches it firmly. Rows give clone size only sometimes, using once, few, many, or a class for an expanded clone.

J	V	D	size	CDR3	DNA
TRBJ2-2	TRBV5-1	NA	NA	CASSLSLNTGELFF	TGCGCCAGCAGCTTGTCGTTGAACACCGGGGAGCTGTTTTTT
TRBJ1-2	TRBV13	TRBD1	NA	CASSRGQVIFGYTF	TGTGCCAGCAGCCGAGGACAGGTAATATTTGGCTACACCTTC
TRBJ2-7	TRBV20-1	NA	NA	CSALNYEQYF	TGCAGTGCCCTTAACTACGAGCAGTACTTC
TRBJ2-3	TRBV15	TRBD2	NA	CATSRTLGLTSGSTDTQYF	TGTGCCACCAGCAGAACCCTAGGACTAACTAGCGGGAGCACAGATACGCAGTATTTT
TRBJ1-3	TRBV5-1	NA	NA	CASSFNSGNTIYF	TGCGCCAGCAGCTTCAACTCTGGAAACACCATATATTTT
TRBJ2-3	TRBV6-5	TRBD1	NA	CASSSRTGTDTQYF	TGTGCCAGCAGTTCCAGGACAGGAACAGATACGCAGTATTTT
TRBJ2-3	TRBV5-1	TRBD1	few	CASSPRQGGSTDTQYF	TGCGCCAGCAGCCCCCGACAGGGTGGTTCCACAGATACGCAGTATTTT
TRBJ2-1	TRBV2	NA	NA	CASNTPDNEQFF	TGTGCCAGCAACACCCCTGACAATGAGCAGTTCTTC
TRBJ1-1	TRBV11-2	NA	NA	CASSFPDTEAFF	TGTGCCAGCAGCTTTCCGGACACTGAAGCTTTCTTT
TRBJ2-7	TRBV6-1	NA	NA	CASSVEPSSYEQYF	TGTGCCAGCAGTGTTGAGCCGAGCTCCTACGAGCAGTACTTC
TRBJ2-3	TRBV5-1	NA	NA	CASSLAGLTDTQYF	TGCGCCAGCAGCTTGGCAGGGCTTACAGATACGCAGTATTTT
TRBJ1-5	TRBV7-9	TRBD1	NA	CASSLGTDSNQPQHF	TGTGCCAGCAGCCTCGGGACAGATAGCAATCAGCCCCAGCATTTT
TRBJ2-3	TRBV29-1	NA	NA	CSVRRGTPDTQYF	TGCAGCGTCCGCAGGGGAACCCCAGATACGCAGTATTTT
TRBJ2-1	TRBV2	TRBD2	NA	CASEIGREGNEQFF	TGTGCCAGCGAGATTGGGCGGGAGGGGAATGAGCAGTTCTTC
TRBJ2-3	TRBV7-2	NA	NA	CASSFTDTQYF	TGTGCCAGCAGCTTCACAGATACGCAGTATTTT
TRBJ2-2	TRBV5-1	NA	NA	CASSLLEQVNTGELFF	TGCGCCAGCAGCTTGTTAGAACAGGTGAACACCGGGGAGCTGTTTTTT
TRBJ2-7	TRBV10-2	TRBD1	NA	CASSESGTGSYEQYF	TGCGCCAGCAGTGAATCCGGGACAGGCTCCTACGAGCAGTACTTC
TRBJ2-5	TRBV4-1	TRBD1	NA	CASSQVTGEETQYF	TGCGCCAGCAGCCAAGTGACAGGGGAAGAGACCCAGTACTTC
TRBJ2-7	TRBV7-2	TRBD2	NA	CASSSSGGGFGEQYF	TGTGCCAGCAGCTCTAGCGGGGGTGGGTTCGGGGAGCAGTACTTC
TRBJ1-2	TRBV15	TRBD1	once	CATGPGTGTYGYTF	TGTGCCACCGGTCCCGGGACAGGGACCTATGGCTACACCTTC
TRBJ2-7	TRBV29-1	NA	NA	CSVARSPYEQYF	TGCAGCGTCGCTCGGAGCCCCTACGAGCAGTACTTC
TRBJ1-1	TRBV5-6	TRBD1	NA	CASSFDRGYSNTEAFF	TGTGCCAGCAGCTTTGACAGGGGTTATTCGAACACTGAAGCTTTCTTT
TRBJ2-1	TRBV7-3	NA	NA	CASSLSSYNEQFF	TGTGCCAGCAGCTTAAGCTCCTACAATGAGCAGTTCTTC
TRBJ2-2	TRBV28	NA	NA	CASRSVAGWNTGELFF	TGTGCCAGCAGGAGTGTGGCAGGGTGGAACACCGGGGAGCTGTTTTTT
TRBJ1-3	TRBV25-1	NA	once	CASSDPHTIYF	TGTGCCAGCAGTGACCCCCACACCATATATTTT
TRBJ2-3	TRBV6-6	NA	NA	CASSYPLFTPDTQYF	TGTGCCAGCAGTTACCCCCTCTTTACTCCAGATACGCAGTATTTT
TRBJ2-2	TRBV9	TRBD2	NA	CASSVGGGTGELFF	TGTGCCAGCAGCGTAGGCGGGGGCACCGGGGAGCTGTTTTTT
TRBJ2-7	TRBV4-2	TRBD2	NA	CASSNSGRRDEQYF	TGTGCCAGCAGCAATAGCGGGAGACGGGACGAGCAGTACTTC
TRBJ2-5	TRBV7-2	TRBD2	NA	CASSLRLAGRETQYF	TGTGCCAGCAGCTTGAGACTAGCGGGTAGGGAGACCCAGTACTTC
TRBJ2-3	TRBV25-1	TRBD2	NA	CASSVPRTSGGFADTQYF	TGTGCCAGCAGTGTGCCAAGGACTAGCGGGGGGTTCGCAGATACGCAGTATTTT
TRBJ1-1	TRBV11-3	NA	NA	CASSLGGLNTEAFF	TGTGCCAGCAGCTTAGGCGGCTTGAACACTGAAGCTTTCTTT